The entry below describes one T cell receptor beta chain. Authors' methods: By means of reference gene primer amplification, nucleated cell counts were estimated. Repertoires were generated with immunoSEQ multiplex PCR, while TCRdb's copy carries only in-frame clones and drops some. The DNA gave D and trimming, while V, J and clone size come from that table. The table has about 100,000 clones, 85% to 95% seen once. V gave up 0 bases and J gave up 7 bases, with 7 bases separating them. CDR1 MNHNS and CDR2 SASEGT come from the germline V gene. This CDR3 spans 13 amino acids. The data are from a study of blood T cell repertoires in COVID-19. Study-level information: Samples of COVID-19 (acute and convalescent) were obtained from the United States, Italy and Spain. T cells, B-cell-depleted T cells, or PBMCs provided the cDNA or gDNA that served as material.

This chain uses TRBV6-1 with TRBJ1-3; no reliable D call. Sequencing was carried out using peripheral blood. The clonotype originates from a man over 45 with active COVID-19. The CDR3 region is CASSEALENTIYF. CDR3 in DNA: TGTGCCAGCAGTGAAGCGCTGGAGAACACCATATATTTT.